The 3 T cell receptor beta chains given below trace back to one sample, sequenced in a study of cytomegalovirus exposure and HLA in healthy donors. Data came from immunoSEQ multiplex PCR; TCRdb stores just in-frame clones and leaves some out. Of 95,000 to 150,000 clones listed, over 75% were seen once; the top ten hold over 6%. The sample taken for sequencing was PBMCs. The receptors were sampled from a woman aged 18 to 35 in good health and CMV-seropositive.

The chain carries TRBV30 and TRBJ1-2; D not certain. The ends were cut back, 7 bases at V and 5 bases at J, with 26 bases in the middle. CDR1 and CDR2 (germline): GTSNPN, SVGIG (reference sequence). This CDR3 is built from 16 residues. The CDR3 loop reads CASYGLLPPQKYGYTF. The CDR3 coding sequence is TGTGCCTCCTACGGACTGCTACCCCCTCAAAAATATGGCTACACCTTC.

The J gene is TRBJ1-2, the V gene TRBV10-3; D uncertain. This CDR3 is built from 13 residues. Per germline, CDR1 ENHRY and CDR2 SYGVKD. With 6 bases removed from V and 4 bases from J, the gap between germline ends came to 12 bases. The CDR3 DNA sequence: TGTGCCATCAGCAACGCCAGAATCTATGGCTACACCTTC. As protein: CAISNARIYGYTF.

The chain uses TRBV6-1 and TRBJ1-2; 7 bases are shared with TRBD1. This CDR3 has 15 residues. Germline loops: CDR1 MNHNS, CDR2 SASEGT. Losses at the gene ends were 1 base for V and 10 bases for J; bases not matched to a gene: 12. The CDR3 protein is CASSEGSTGRLYYTF. The CDR3 DNA is TGTGCCAGCAGTGAAGGATCGACAGGGCGGTTGTACTACACCTTC.